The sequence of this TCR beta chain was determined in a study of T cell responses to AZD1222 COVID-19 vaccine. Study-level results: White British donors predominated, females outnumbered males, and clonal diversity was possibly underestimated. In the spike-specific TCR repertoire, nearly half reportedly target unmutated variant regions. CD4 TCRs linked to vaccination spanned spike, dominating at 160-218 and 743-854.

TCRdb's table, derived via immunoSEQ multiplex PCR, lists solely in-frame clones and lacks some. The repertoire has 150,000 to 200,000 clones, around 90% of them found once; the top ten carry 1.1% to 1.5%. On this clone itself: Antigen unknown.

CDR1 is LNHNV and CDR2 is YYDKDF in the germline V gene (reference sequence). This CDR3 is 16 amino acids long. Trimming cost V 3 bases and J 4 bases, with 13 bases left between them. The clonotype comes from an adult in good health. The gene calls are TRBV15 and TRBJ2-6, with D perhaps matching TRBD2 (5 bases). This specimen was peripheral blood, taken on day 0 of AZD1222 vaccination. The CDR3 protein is CATSSSRGTGANVLTF. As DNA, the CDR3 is TGTGCCACCAGCAGCTCCCGGGGTACAGGGGCCAACGTCCTGACTTTC.